This TCR beta chain came from a study of blood T cells in healthy people across ages. Of note for this clonotype: The antigen remains unidentified.

V shed 6 bases and J 0 bases; nucleotides not matched to a gene: 18. CDR3 length: 20 residues. Per the germline V gene, CDR1 is ENHRY and CDR2 is SYGVKD. For the second PCR, which ran for about 7 to 11 cycles, a sample-barcoded 5' primer and a J-beta primer mix were used. TCRdb used MiXCR to reprocess the 5' RACE reads, holding one entry per CDR3 protein. The sample shows around 1,500,000 distinct CDR3 sequences, roughly 27% of them seen only once. Findings and limits, study-wide: Per million T cells, TCR beta diversity dropped roughly linearly as age increased.

The V gene is TRBV10-3, the J gene TRBJ2-1; the match to TRBD1 covers 9 bases. The TCR comes from a woman aged 25 to 45 in good health. Sequencing used blood. In nucleotides, the CDR3 is TGTGCCATCAGGAGGGGACAGGGCCTGGTCGGGAGAAGCTCCTACAATGAGCAGTTCTTC. This encodes CAIRRGQGLVGRSSYNEQFF.